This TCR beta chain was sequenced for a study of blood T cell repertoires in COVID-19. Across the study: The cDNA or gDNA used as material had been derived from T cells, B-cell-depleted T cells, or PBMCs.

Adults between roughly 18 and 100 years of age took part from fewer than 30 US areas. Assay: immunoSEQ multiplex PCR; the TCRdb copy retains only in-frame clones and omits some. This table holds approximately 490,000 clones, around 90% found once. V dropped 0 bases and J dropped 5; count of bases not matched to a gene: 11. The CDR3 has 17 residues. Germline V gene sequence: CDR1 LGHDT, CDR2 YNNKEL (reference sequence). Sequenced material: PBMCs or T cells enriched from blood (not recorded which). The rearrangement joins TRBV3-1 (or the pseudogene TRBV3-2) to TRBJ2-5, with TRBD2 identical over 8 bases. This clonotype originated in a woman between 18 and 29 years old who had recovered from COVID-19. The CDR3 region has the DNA TGTGCCAGCAGCCAAGATATAAGCGGGGGTAGTGGGGAGACCCAGTACTTC. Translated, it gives CASSQDISGGSGETQYF.